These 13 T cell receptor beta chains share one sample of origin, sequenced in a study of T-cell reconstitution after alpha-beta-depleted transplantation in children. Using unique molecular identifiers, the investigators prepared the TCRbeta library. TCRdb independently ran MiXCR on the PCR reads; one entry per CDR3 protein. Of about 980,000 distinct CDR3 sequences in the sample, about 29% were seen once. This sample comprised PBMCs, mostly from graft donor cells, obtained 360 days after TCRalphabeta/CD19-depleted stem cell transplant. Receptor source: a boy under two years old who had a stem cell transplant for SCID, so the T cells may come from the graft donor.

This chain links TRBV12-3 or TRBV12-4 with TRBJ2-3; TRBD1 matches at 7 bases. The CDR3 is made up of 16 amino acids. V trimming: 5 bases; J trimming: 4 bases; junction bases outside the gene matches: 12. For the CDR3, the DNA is TGTGCCAGCAGTCCTCGTCCTCAGGGGGTCGCAGATACGCAGTATTTT. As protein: CASSPRPQGVADTQYF.

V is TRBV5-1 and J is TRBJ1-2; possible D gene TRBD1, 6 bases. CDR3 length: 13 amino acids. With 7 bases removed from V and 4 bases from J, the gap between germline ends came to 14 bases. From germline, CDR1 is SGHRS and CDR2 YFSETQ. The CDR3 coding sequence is TGCGCCAGCCGCCAGGGGACACCCTATGGCTACACCTTC. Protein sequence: CASRQGTPYGYTF. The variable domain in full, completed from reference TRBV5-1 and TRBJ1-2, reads KAGVTQTPRYLIKTRGQQVTLSCSPISGHRSVSWYQQTPGQGLQFLFEYFSETQRNKGNFPGRFSGRQFSNSRSEMNVSTLELGDSALYLCASRQGTPYGYTFGSGTRLTVV.

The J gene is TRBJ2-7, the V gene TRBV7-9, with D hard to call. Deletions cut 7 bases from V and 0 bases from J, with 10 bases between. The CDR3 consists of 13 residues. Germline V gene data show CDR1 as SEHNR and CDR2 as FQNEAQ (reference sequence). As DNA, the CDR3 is TGTGCCAGCACCGACGGTAGCTCCTACGAGCAGTACTTC. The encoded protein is CASTDGSSYEQYF.

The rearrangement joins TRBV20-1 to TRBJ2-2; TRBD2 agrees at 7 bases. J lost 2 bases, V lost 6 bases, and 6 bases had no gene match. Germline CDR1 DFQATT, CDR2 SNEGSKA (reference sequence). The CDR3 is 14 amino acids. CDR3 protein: CSAGTNGNTGELFF. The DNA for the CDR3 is TGCAGTGCCGGGACTAACGGTAACACCGGGGAGCTGTTTTTT.

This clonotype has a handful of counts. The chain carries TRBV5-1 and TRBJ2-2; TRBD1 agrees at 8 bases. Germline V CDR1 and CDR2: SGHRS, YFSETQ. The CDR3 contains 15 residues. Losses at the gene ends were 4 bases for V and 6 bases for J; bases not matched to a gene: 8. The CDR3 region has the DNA TGCGCCAGCAGCCAGGGACAGGTCTCTTCCGGGGAGCTGTTTTTT. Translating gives CASSQGQVSSGELFF.

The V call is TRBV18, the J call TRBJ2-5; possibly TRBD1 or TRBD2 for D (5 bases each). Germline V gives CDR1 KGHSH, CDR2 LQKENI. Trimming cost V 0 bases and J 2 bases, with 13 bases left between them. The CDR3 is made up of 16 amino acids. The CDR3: CASSPPGPNLQETQYF. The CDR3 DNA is TGTGCCAGCTCACCACCGGGACCCAACTTACAAGAGACCCAGTACTTC.

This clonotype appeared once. The CDR3 loop is CASRNGSPGSGANVLTF. In DNA, the CDR3 is TGTGCCAGCAGGAACGGTAGCCCCGGCTCTGGGGCCAACGTCCTGACTTTC. This rearrangement joins TRBV6-1 to TRBJ2-6; D remains unclear. Germline V CDR1 and CDR2: MNHNS, SASEGT. Trimming took off 6 bases at V and 0 bases at J, with 15 bases between the two ends. The CDR3 runs to 17 residues.

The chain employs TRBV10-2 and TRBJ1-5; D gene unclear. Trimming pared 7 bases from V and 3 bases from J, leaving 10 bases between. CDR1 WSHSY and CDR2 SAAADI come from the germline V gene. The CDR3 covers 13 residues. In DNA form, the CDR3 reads TGCGCCAGCACCAAGACATACAATCAGCCCCAGCATTTT. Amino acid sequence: CASTKTYNQPQHF.

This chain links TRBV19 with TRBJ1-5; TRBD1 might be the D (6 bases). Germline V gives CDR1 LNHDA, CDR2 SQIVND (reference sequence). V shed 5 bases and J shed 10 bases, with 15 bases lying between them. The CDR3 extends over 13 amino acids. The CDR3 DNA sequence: TGTGCCAGTAGTGGACAGACCCTGGAACCCCAGCATTTT. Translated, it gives CASSGQTLEPQHF.

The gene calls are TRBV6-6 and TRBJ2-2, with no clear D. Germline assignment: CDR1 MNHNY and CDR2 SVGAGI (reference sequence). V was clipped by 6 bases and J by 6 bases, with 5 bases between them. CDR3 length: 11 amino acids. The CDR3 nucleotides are TGTGCCAGCAGGGCGGCCGGGGAGCTGTTTTTT. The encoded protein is CASRAAGELFF.

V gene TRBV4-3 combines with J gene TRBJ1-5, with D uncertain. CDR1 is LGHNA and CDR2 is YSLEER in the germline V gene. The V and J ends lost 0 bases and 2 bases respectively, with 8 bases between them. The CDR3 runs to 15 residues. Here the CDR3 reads CASSQDKAGNQPQHF. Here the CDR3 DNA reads TGCGCCAGCAGCCAAGATAAGGCGGGCAATCAGCCCCAGCATTTT.

The CDR3 sequence: CASSLTGTYYNEQFF. DNA of the CDR3: TGCGCCAGCAGCCTTACCGGGACATACTACAATGAGCAGTTCTTC. The chain uses TRBV5-1 and TRBJ2-1; TRBD1 is a possible D gene (6 bases). Germline-derived CDR1 and CDR2 are SGHRS and YFSETQ. Trimming left V 4 bases short and J 3 bases short, with 14 bases between. This CDR3 comprises 15 residues.

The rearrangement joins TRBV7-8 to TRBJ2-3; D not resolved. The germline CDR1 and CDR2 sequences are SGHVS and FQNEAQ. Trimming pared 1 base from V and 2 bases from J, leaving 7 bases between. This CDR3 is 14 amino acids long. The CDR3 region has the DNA TGTGCCAGCAGCTTAGGCATAAACACAGATACGCAGTATTTT. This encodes CASSLGINTDTQYF. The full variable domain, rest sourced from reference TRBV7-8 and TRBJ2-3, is GAGVSQSPRYKVAKRGQDVALRCDPISGHVSLFWYQQALGQGPEFLTYFQNEAQLDKSGLPSDRFFAERPEGSVSTLKIQRTQQEDSAVYLCASSLGINTDTQYFGPGTRLTVL.